The clone carrying this TCR beta chain was picked up a small number of times. Its cognate antigen is unknown. The data were taken from a study of T-cell memory formation after mild COVID-19. For the study at large: Across donors, TCR clusters were largely donor specific.

MiXCR, run by TCRdb on the 5' RACE reads, gives a single entry per CDR3 protein. This sample has roughly 180,000 distinct CDR3 sequences, with 11% found just once. The study's findings and limits: Contracting clones from day 15 to 85 showed balanced CD4/CD8; later expanders favored CD4+. Pre-infection memory harbored some responding clones, suggesting cross-reactive memory joined. CD4+ contracting clones lay mainly in CM and EM, CD8+ ones in EMRA.

Germline assignment: CDR1 MDHEN and CDR2 SYDVKM. V gave up 6 bases and J gave up 6 bases, with 8 bases separating them. This CDR3 contains 12 residues. V usage is TRBV28 and J usage is TRBJ2-2; D gene unclear. The sequence was collected from a man aged 18-30 years who had mild COVID-19 (a few samples of this study predate the infection). Cell type and time point are not known. Material for sequencing was PBMCs or a T cell subset sorted from them (not recorded which). The CDR3 coding sequence is TGTGCCAGCAGGTACAGCCCCGGGGAGCTGTTTTTT. Translating gives CASRYSPGELFF. Looking up the rest from reference TRBV28 and TRBJ2-2 gives the full variable domain: DVKVTQSSRYLVKRTGEKVFLECVQDMDHENMFWYRQDPGLGLRLIYFSYDVKMKEKGDIPEGYSVSREKKERFSLILESASTNQTSMYLCASRYSPGELFFGEGSRLTVL.